The 20 T cell receptor beta chains below come from one sample, sequenced in a study of beta chain features in type 1 diabetes. These receptors have no identified antigens. Study outcomes and limitations: Researchers report that Type 1 diabetes patients had moderately but significantly shorter TCRB CDR3s across all four CD4+ subsets.

Sequencing targeted expressed TCRB transcripts, as all isolated RNA had been reverse transcribed. Method: immunoSEQ multiplex PCR; TCRdb's copy keeps in-frame clones and lacks some. The sample consists of more than 300,000 clones, roughly an eighth of them appearing once. Sequencing used naive CD4+ T cells from blood. The source is a woman between 18 and 29 years old with type 1 diabetes.

This clone has only a few counts. This rearrangement joins TRBV4-3 to TRBJ2-3; a possible D gene is TRBD2 (6 bases). This CDR3 is built from 16 residues. Germline V gives CDR1 LGHNA, CDR2 YSLEER. V was cut by 0 bases and J by 1 base, with 11 bases left in between. CDR3 nucleotides: TGCGCCAGCAGCCAAGATAGGGGAGGACGCACAGATACGCAGTATTTT. Amino acid sequence: CASSQDRGGRTDTQYF.

This clone turned up a few times. V and J are TRBV11-2 and TRBJ2-1; 8 nucleotides match TRBD2. The germline V gene encodes CDR1 SGHAT and CDR2 FQNNGV. Germline trimming cut 2 bases from V and 4 bases from J; bases unmatched to any gene: 7. There are 16 residues in the CDR3. CDR3 nucleotides: TGTGCCAGCAGCTTATTGTCGGGACTAGGTTACAATGAGCAGTTCTTC. The encoded protein is CASSLLSGLGYNEQFF.

The sample holds a few counts of this clone. V gene TRBV14 combines with J gene TRBJ2-1; no clear D. V was clipped by 2 bases and J by 8 bases, with 10 bases between them. CDR3 length: 13 residues. The germline V gene has CDR1 SGHDN and CDR2 FVKESK. DNA for the CDR3: TGTGCCAGCAGCCAATCCCTACCTTATGAGCAGTTCTTC. This gives the protein CASSQSLPYEQFF.

The rearrangement links TRBV28 to TRBJ2-7, with a weak D call TRBD1 (7 bases). CDR1 is MDHEN and CDR2 is SYDVKM in the germline V gene. This CDR3 has 14 amino acids. Trimming cost V 4 bases and J 5 bases, with 15 bases left between them. The CDR3 spells CASSSQGGDHEQYF. CDR3 sequence (DNA): TGTGCCAGCAGTTCCCAGGGGGGAGACCACGAGCAGTACTTC.

A few counts support this clone. The chain carries TRBV14 and TRBJ2-1, with TRBD2 identical over 8 bases. The junction had 4 bases not matched to a gene; V was cut back by 4 bases and J by 2 bases. Looked up from germline, CDR1 is SGHDN and CDR2 is FVKESK. The CDR3 is made up of 15 amino acids. The CDR3 DNA is TGTGCCAGCAGCCGATCGGGAGGGACCTACAATGAGCAGTTCTTC. This encodes CASSRSGGTYNEQFF.

This clone was found a few times. The chain links TRBV6-1 to TRBJ1-5, with 8 nucleotides matching TRBD1. The CDR3 consists of 13 residues. The V gene's germline CDR1 is MNHNS and CDR2 SASEGT. Unmatched junction bases numbered 1, after V lost 2 bases and J lost 7 bases. The DNA for the CDR3 is TGTGCCAGCAGTGAAAGGGACAGGCAGCCCCAGCATTTT. Protein: CASSERDRQPQHF.

This clone has only a few counts. The chain recombines TRBV2 with TRBJ1-1; tentatively, D is TRBD1 (6 bases). Germline V gene lookup returns CDR1 SNHLY and CDR2 FYNNEI. V was pared by 4 bases and J by 8 bases, with 11 bases between. This CDR3 has 12 residues. In DNA, the CDR3 is TGTGCCAGCAGTGTACTCGACAGGGAAGCTTTCTTT. The encoded protein is CASSVLDREAFF.

The genes are TRBV9 and TRBJ1-1; possibly TRBD1 for D (6 bases). Between the trimmed V and J ends, which lost 0 bases and 3 bases, there was a span of 12 bases. Germline-derived CDR1 and CDR2 are SGDLS and YYNGEE. The CDR3 has 15 residues. CDR3 residues: CASSVAPGVDTEAFF. The CDR3 nucleotides read TGTGCCAGCAGCGTAGCCCCAGGGGTAGACACTGAAGCTTTCTTT.

This chain connects TRBV28 to TRBJ2-3; 15 bases fit TRBD2. This CDR3 has 16 amino acids. V lost 10 bases and J lost 6; bases outside the gene matches: 11. Germline V CDR1 and CDR2: MDHEN, SYDVKM. The CDR3 DNA reads as TGTGCCACCCGCGGGACTAGCGGGAGGCGTACTGATACGCAGTATTTT. The encoded protein is CATRGTSGRRTDTQYF.

The gene calls are TRBV7-8 and TRBJ1-4; 9 nucleotides match TRBD1. The CDR3 has 14 residues. CDR1 is SGHVS and CDR2 is FQNEAQ in the germline V gene. Trimming at V came to 5 bases and at J to 8 bases, leaving 6 bases not matched to a gene. The CDR3 DNA reads TGTGCCAGCAGCCCCGGGACAGGGCGCGAAAAACTGTTTTTT. This sequence encodes CASSPGTGREKLFF.

As DNA, the CDR3 is TGCGCCAGCAGCTTGGTCAGCGAAGAGACCCAGTACTTC. It codes for CASSLVSEETQYF. The genes are TRBV5-1 and TRBJ2-5; D is undetermined. The CDR3 covers 13 residues. Per the germline V gene, CDR1 is SGHRS and CDR2 is YFSETQ. Deletions cut 0 bases from V and 3 bases from J, with 6 bases between.

J is TRBJ2-1 and V is TRBV27, with 12 positions matching TRBD2. CDR3 length: 16 residues. With 0 bases clipped from V and 8 bases from J, the junction kept 5 bases outside the gene matches. The V gene's germline CDR1 is MNHEY and CDR2 SMNVEV (reference sequence). CDR3 sequence reads: CASSLSFLAGGYEQFF. The DNA for the CDR3 is TGTGCCAGCAGTTTATCATTTCTAGCGGGGGGGTATGAGCAGTTCTTC.

This chain uses TRBV4-2 with TRBJ2-3, with 7 bases matching TRBD2. V trimming: 0 bases; J trimming: 1 base; junction bases outside the gene matches: 4. The CDR3 is 16 amino acids. From germline, CDR1 is LGHNA and CDR2 YNFKEQ. The CDR3 here is CASSQDRSGGTDTQYF. The CDR3 nucleotides are TGTGCCAGCAGCCAAGATAGGAGCGGGGGCACAGATACGCAGTATTTT.

This clone was counted between two and nine times. The rearrangement uses TRBV6-5 and TRBJ1-1, with D unresolved. V was trimmed by 5 bases and J by 1 base, leaving 5 bases between them. Germline CDR1 MNHEY, CDR2 SVGAGI. There are 12 residues in the CDR3. CDR3 protein: CASSKRNTEAFF. In DNA form, the CDR3 reads TGTGCCAGCAGTAAGCGGAACACTGAAGCTTTCTTT.

In this sample, this clone turned up a few times. The chain is built from TRBV25-1 and TRBJ1-1; no clear D. The ends were cut back, 3 bases at V and 0 bases at J, with 11 bases in the middle. This CDR3 spans 15 amino acids. Germline CDR1 and CDR2: MGHDK and SYGVNS. In DNA form, the CDR3 reads TGTGCCAGCAGTGAGTCCCTCGGTATGAACACTGAAGCTTTCTTT. This codes for CASSESLGMNTEAFF.

Only a few counts were recorded for this clone. The chain couples TRBV5-4 to TRBJ2-2; 8 nucleotides agree with TRBD2. This CDR3 has 18 residues. The germline V gene encodes CDR1 SGHNT and CDR2 YYREEE (reference sequence). The V and J ends lost 7 bases and 3 bases, in that order; junction bases with no gene match: 17. Here the CDR3 reads CASRENGGVPKYTGELFF. The CDR3 DNA reads TGTGCCAGCCGTGAAAACGGGGGGGTCCCAAAGTACACCGGGGAGCTGTTTTTT.

In this sample, this clone turned up a few times. This chain connects TRBV7-2 to TRBJ2-7, with D possibly TRBD1 on 6 matching bases. V was cut by 4 bases and J by 2 bases, with 12 bases left in between. Per germline, CDR1 SGHTA and CDR2 FQGNSA. The CDR3 spans 14 residues. CDR3 nucleotides: TGTGCCAGCAGCTCAACCCGACAGGCCTACGAGCAGTACTTC. It specifies CASSSTRQAYEQYF. Complete variable domain (other parts from reference TRBV7-2 and TRBJ2-7): GAGVSQSPSNKVTEKGKDVELRCDPISGHTALYWYRQSLGQGLEFLIYFQGNSAPDKSGLPSDRFSAERTGGSVSTLTIQRTQQEDSAVYLCASSSTRQAYEQYFGPGTRLTVT.

In its sample, this clone was seen a few times. The genes are TRBV5-1 and TRBJ1-2, with 7 nucleotides matching TRBD1. The CDR3 totals 12 residues. Germline-derived CDR1 and CDR2 are SGHRS and YFSETQ. Germline trimming cut 4 bases from V and 6 bases from J; bases unmatched to any gene: 3. This CDR3 reads CASSLQGNGYTF. The CDR3 coding sequence is TGCGCCAGCAGCCTACAGGGGAATGGCTACACCTTC.

The rearrangement uses TRBV12-5 and TRBJ2-1; D unclear. Germline-derived CDR1 and CDR2 are LGHNT and FRNRAP. The CDR3 length is 12 residues. V lost 7 bases and J lost 9, with 13 bases in between. Here the CDR3 DNA reads TGTGCTAGTGCTAGACGAGGTGGTGAGCAGTTCTTC. It yields the protein CASARRGGEQFF.

V usage is TRBV27 and J usage is TRBJ1-3, with 7 bases aligning to TRBD1. Trimming cost V 4 bases and J 0 bases; bases outside gene matches: 3. This CDR3 spans 15 amino acids. Germline assignment: CDR1 MNHEY and CDR2 SMNVEV (reference sequence). CDR3 loop: CASSSTGSSGNTIYF. In DNA form, the CDR3 reads TGTGCCAGCAGTTCGACAGGGTCCTCTGGAAACACCATATATTTT.